This T cell receptor (beta chain) was sequenced for a study of cytomegalovirus exposure and HLA in healthy donors. Comment on this clone: Its antigen is unknown.

Unmatched junction bases numbered 5, after V lost 2 bases and J lost 2 bases. CDR1 is MNHEY and CDR2 is SVGAGI in the germline V gene. The CDR3 is 15 amino acids. PCR involved 60 Vbeta and 13 Jbeta primers. Original data processing: About 10 million shared chains were among approximately 87 million unique TCR beta chains counted in a later analysis. Measured with immunoSEQ multiplex PCR; TCRdb has only the in-frame clones, and not every one. The DNA gave D and trimming, while V, J and clone size come from that table. The table has over 200,000 clones, 82% seen once. General observations from the study: In a later analysis, TCR beta V- and J-gene trimming was associated with a missense DCLRE1C variant. Later work associated over 15,000 TCR beta sequences with HLA alleles at 0.05 false discovery rate.

Sequenced sample: PBMCs. V and J are TRBV6-5 and TRBJ2-7; 8 bases match TRBD2. The sequence came from a man aged 35 to 55 in good health and CMV-seropositive. CDR3 sequence (DNA): TGTGCCAGCAGTTACCGGGGGGGTTTGACCTACGAGCAGTACTTC. This gives the protein CASSYRGGLTYEQYF.